A selection of T cell receptor beta chains follows, all from one sample in a study of yellow fever vaccine responses in identical twins. Via MiXCR, TCRdb re-called the RT-PCR reads, giving one row per CDR3 protein. The sample lists more than 250 distinct CDR3 sequences, 45% to 65% occurring once. The sequencing here drew on T cells from blood (PBMCs), unsorted or a sorted subset (not recorded which), taken before or after yellow fever vaccination (not recorded which). The origin of the receptors is a female donor who received the yellow fever vaccine. Each CDR3 is given with its conserved first and last residue.

>TRBV23-1|TRBJ1-6
CASSQLCRIMGPPLHF
>TRBV4-1|TRBJ2-1
CASSQDGAGYNEQFF
>TRBV29-1|TRBJ2-3
CSVAGGADTQYF
>TRBV23-1|TRBJ1-5
CARNSGLPCGDQPQHF
>TRBV30|TRBJ1-5
CALHPASGNQPQHF
>TRBV30|TRBJ1-2
CAWSVRGGARYGYTF
>TRBV7-3|TRBJ2-1
CASSLTSGSHEQFF
>TRBV6-1|TRBJ1-4
CASRPKQGANEKLFF